This entry lists 16 T cell receptor beta chains sequenced from one sample in a study of response to subunit inactivated influenza vaccine. MiXCR was run by TCRdb on the RT-PCR reads, yielding one entry per CDR3 protein. This sample has some 800,000 distinct CDR3 sequences, with 21% found just once. The source was PBMCs from blood, collected more than 4 days after vaccination. The receptors were gathered from a man aged 45-60 years who received an inactivated influenza vaccine.

This rearrangement joins TRBV29-1 to TRBJ2-5; the match to TRBD1 covers 8 bases. V trimming: 6 bases; J trimming: 5 bases; junction bases outside the gene matches: 8. Germline CDR1 reads SQVTM; CDR2 reads ANQGSEA. CDR3 length: 13 residues. The chain's CDR3 is CSVAGTGKETQYF. The CDR3 region has the DNA TGCAGCGTCGCCGGGACAGGCAAGGAGACCCAGTACTTC.

The rearrangement uses TRBV6-2 or TRBV6-3 and TRBJ1-5; the D is unclear. The CDR3 totals 16 residues. Germline V gene sequence: CDR1 MNHEY, CDR2 SVGEGT. The ends were cut back, 6 bases at V and 1 base at J, with 16 bases in the middle. The CDR3 DNA sequence: TGTGCCAGCAGACCGGCCCCCGGGGTGAGCAATCAGCCCCAGCATTTT. The encoded protein is CASRPAPGVSNQPQHF.

CDR3 region: CASSQALGRGKREQYF. The CDR3 DNA is TGCGCCAGCAGCCAAGCCCTTGGCAGGGGAAAAAGGGAGCAGTACTTC. This chain joins TRBV4-1 and TRBJ2-7, with D perhaps TRBD1 (6 bases). Germline V gene lookup returns CDR1 MGHRA and CDR2 YSYEKL. This CDR3 is built from 16 residues. Deletions cut 1 base from V and 7 bases from J, with 20 bases between.

This clonotype was recorded at least ten times. The chain links TRBV20-1 to TRBJ2-2; D is possibly TRBD1 (6 bases). The ends were cut back, 1 base at V and 3 bases at J, with 21 bases in the middle. The CDR3 loop spans 18 amino acids. Germline loops: CDR1 DFQATT, CDR2 SNEGSKA (reference sequence). The DNA of the CDR3 is TGCAGTGCTAGAGCCCTTGGCAGGGGTCGGCGCGACACCGGGGAGCTGTTTTTT. Its protein product is CSARALGRGRRDTGELFF.

This clonotype was picked up a small number of times. The chain has TRBV7-2 and TRBJ2-2, with 8 bases aligning to TRBD2. The ends lost 4 bases at V and 4 bases at J; junction bases unmatched: 8. The germline CDR1 and CDR2 sequences are SGHTA and FQGNSA. The CDR3 is 16 amino acids. The CDR3 is CASSSGGGVSTGELFF. Written as DNA, the CDR3 is TGTGCCAGCAGCTCGGGGGGGGGCGTGAGCACCGGGGAGCTGTTTTTT.

This clonotype was seen more than once but under ten times. This rearrangement joins TRBV7-6 to TRBJ2-5, with D uncertain. The CDR3 is 12 residues long. The V gene lost 2 bases and the J gene lost 5 bases, with 6 bases spanning the gap. The germline V gene encodes CDR1 SGHVS and CDR2 FNYEAQ. CDR3 DNA: TGTGCCAGCAGCTTAAACACGGAGACCCAGTACTTC. Residues: CASSLNTETQYF.

A few counts support this clonotype. This chain joins TRBV24-1 and TRBJ2-7; a possible D gene is TRBD2 (6 bases). Trimming took off 4 bases at V and 3 bases at J, with 9 bases between the two ends. The CDR3 totals 13 residues. CDR1 and CDR2 (germline): KGHDR, SFDVKD. CDR3 nucleotide sequence: TGTGCCACCAGTGACCCCGGGGGCTACGAGCAGTACTTC. Translation: CATSDPGGYEQYF.

This clonotype has only a few counts. The chain carries TRBV4-3 and TRBJ1-4; D gene unclear. Germline values: CDR1 LGHNA, CDR2 YSLEER. This CDR3 has 14 residues. Trimming removed 1 base from V and 7 bases from J, with 10 bases in between. CDR3 nucleotide sequence: TGCGCCAGCAGCCAAGGAGCGGGAGTTGAAAAACTGTTTTTT. Protein product: CASSQGAGVEKLFF.

The chain is built from TRBV4-3 and TRBJ2-7; 7 nucleotides align to TRBD2. CDR1 and CDR2 from the germline V gene are LGHNA and YSLEER. The CDR3 length is 17 residues. With 3 bases clipped from V and 7 bases from J, the junction kept 18 bases outside the gene matches. For the CDR3, the DNA is TGCGCCAGCAGCCACGTAATTCCAGGGAGGGCTATGGGGGAGCAGTACTTC. Translating gives CASSHVIPGRAMGEQYF.

This clonotype has just a few counts. This chain connects TRBV28 to TRBJ2-1; D may be TRBD2 (5 bases). The CDR3 sequence is 15 residues long. Trimming took 5 bases from V and 0 from J, leaving 11 bases between them. The V gene's germline CDR1 is MDHEN and CDR2 SYDVKM. The CDR3 spells CASSDGRDSYNEQFF. CDR3 DNA sequence: TGTGCCAGCAGTGACGGACGGGACTCCTACAATGAGCAGTTCTTC. Filled out from reference TRBV28 and TRBJ2-1, the complete variable domain reads DVKVTQSSRYLVKRTGEKVFLECVQDMDHENMFWYRQDPGLGLRLIYFSYDVKMKEKGDIPEGYSVSREKKERFSLILESASTNQTSMYLCASSDGRDSYNEQFFGPGTRLTVL.

The J gene is TRBJ2-1, the V gene TRBV15; no reliable D call. Germline V gives CDR1 LNHNV, CDR2 YYDKDF (reference sequence). V lost 0 bases and J 9 bases, leaving 6 bases between the germline ends. This CDR3 contains 12 residues. The CDR3 DNA sequence: TGTGCCACCAGCAGAGATAACGGTGAGCAGTTCTTC. Its translation: CATSRDNGEQFF. Supplemented by reference TRBV15 and TRBJ2-1, the full variable domain reads DAMVIQNPRYQVTQFGKPVTLSCSQTLNHNVMYWYQQKSSQAPKLLFHYYDKDFNNEADTPDNFQSRRPNTSFCFLDIRSPGLGDTAMYLCATSRDNGEQFFGPGTRLTVL.

V is TRBV5-1 and J is TRBJ2-7, with 9 bases fitting TRBD1. The length of the CDR3 is 14 residues. Germline assignment: CDR1 SGHRS and CDR2 YFSETQ. Trimming at V came to 2 bases and at J to 2 bases, leaving 2 bases not matched to a gene. CDR3 nucleotides: TGCGCCAGCAGCTTACAGGGGGCGGCCTACGAGCAGTACTTC. Protein: CASSLQGAAYEQYF.

The chain employs TRBV4-3 and TRBJ2-5; no reliable D call. The germline V and J ends were trimmed by 0 bases and 5 bases, with 7 bases remaining between them. Germline CDR1 is LGHNA and CDR2 is YSLEER. This CDR3 comprises 13 residues. The CDR3 DNA is TGCGCCAGCAGCCAAGATTGGAGTGAGACCCAGTACTTC. Amino acid sequence: CASSQDWSETQYF.

In this sample, this clonotype turned up a few times. This chain links TRBV14 with TRBJ2-5; TRBD1 or TRBD2 may be the D gene (5 bases each). The ends were cut back, 3 bases at V and 9 bases at J, with 8 bases in the middle. The germline V gene encodes CDR1 SGHDN and CDR2 FVKESK. The CDR3 totals 11 residues. CDR3 sequence (DNA): TGTGCCAGCAGCCAGGGGGAGTCCCAGTACTTC. Translated, it gives CASSQGESQYF.

There are a few counts of this clonotype. This rearrangement joins TRBV7-2 to TRBJ1-6, with 7 bases lining up with TRBD1. J lost 9 bases, V lost 7 bases, and 9 bases had no gene match. Germline V gene sequence: CDR1 SGHTA, CDR2 FQGNSA. This CDR3 spans 14 amino acids. In nucleotides, the CDR3 is TGTGCCAGCAACGACTCAGGGGGGGGTTCACCCCTCCACTTT. Residues: CASNDSGGGSPLHF.

This clonotype has just a few counts. V is TRBV7-2 and J is TRBJ2-7; no firm D call. V was trimmed by 2 bases and J by 4 bases, leaving 9 bases between them. Germline-derived CDR1 and CDR2 are SGHTA and FQGNSA. This CDR3 contains 13 residues. The CDR3 region has the DNA TGTGCCAGCAGCTTAAACGTGGCGTACGAGCAGTACTTC. Protein sequence: CASSLNVAYEQYF.